The present TCR beta chain was sequenced within a study of blood T cell repertoires in COVID-19. The protocol was immunoSEQ multiplex PCR, while the TCRdb copy is restricted to in-frame clones and leaves out a portion. The table includes around 700,000 clones, more than 80% detected once. This CDR3 has 13 amino acids. V was clipped by 1 base and J by 5 bases, with 8 bases between them. Source material: peripheral blood. The V call is TRBV12-3 or TRBV12-4, the J call TRBJ1-1; D gene unclear. This TCR was recovered from a woman aged 18 to 35 with acute or convalescent COVID-19. CDR3 nucleotides: TGTGCCAGCAGTTTAGAGGAGCCAACTGAAGCTTTCTTT. It codes for CASSLEEPTEAFF.